This TCR beta chain was observed in a study of prognosis after radiotherapy for stage I lung cancer. For the study at large: Concurrent therapy was given to no patient receiving stereotactic body radiotherapy. After radiotherapy, distant metastases were seen in a handful of patients (median roughly 7 months), and no significant progression was seen in approximately 15.

The genomic DNA TCR beta CDR3 region underwent two rounds of multiplex PCR. The first PCR round targeted every TRBV and TRBJ gene with specific primers. One entry per CDR3 protein, called by TCRdb with MiXCR from the multiplex PCR reads. This sample has approximately 18,000 distinct CDR3 sequences; approximately 15% occur once, and the top ten carry around 41%. Study-wide points: Differential TRBV and TRBJ gene usage was reported between patients with metastases and patients without them.

A remark on this clonotype: Its specificity is not known. One end of the junction does not line up with germline, which may come from a read error.

The TCR comes from a donor over 45 with non-small cell lung cancer. Sequencing was performed on PBMCs, taken before or after stereotactic body radiation therapy (not recorded which).

DNA of the CDR3: TGTGCCAGAAGCGTAGACTCCGGGGGGCTGTTTTTT. It encodes CARSVDSGGLFF. The chain combines TRBV9 with TRBJ2-2; D is possibly TRBD2 (6 bases). Germline values: CDR1 SGDLS, CDR2 YYNGEE. The CDR3 has 12 residues.